Listed below are T cell receptor beta chains from one sample, sequenced in a study of T cell changes during pregnancy in multiple sclerosis. TCRdb keeps only in-frame clones here, not all; method: immunoSEQ multiplex PCR. The table includes tens of thousands of clones, about nine tenths detected once. The sample consisted of CD8+ T cells from peripheral blood mononuclear cells, taken before pregnancy. The receptor set was obtained from a female donor with multiple sclerosis, enrolled in a pregnancy study. Both conserved end residues are part of each CDR3.

V,J,CDR3
TRBV9,TRBJ1-2,CASSTRQGEGYGYTF
TRBV5-1,TRBJ2-3,CASSLAVAGGPILGTDTQYF
TRBV5-6,TRBJ1-2,CASSLRESYGYTF
TRBV6-1,TRBJ2-7,CASSVGGRYEQYF
TRBV5-4,TRBJ2-7,CASSYAWDRSYEQYF
TRBV19,TRBJ2-1,CASSILLGSYNEQFF
TRBV9,TRBJ2-1,CASSVGGGSEQFF
TRBV4-1,TRBJ2-7,CASSQGALSYEQYF
TRBV9,TRBJ2-3,CASSANLGTTDTQYF
TRBV7-2,TRBJ2-5,CASSRLAGGRETQYF
TRBV4-3,TRBJ2-3,CASSQADGGSTDTQYF
TRBV7-9,TRBJ1-2,CASSLGTAYGYTF
TRBV7-3,TRBJ2-1,CASSLTTPSNEQFF
TRBV9,TRBJ2-3,CASSVGLSGNTDTQYF
TRBV7-2,TRBJ2-3,CASSLPGLTDTQYF
TRBV7-9,TRBJ2-1,CASSLAIGTSGSDEQFF
TRBV9,TRBJ1-3,CASSPEGALGNTIYF
TRBV6-1,TRBJ2-5,CASRLDRAIQETQYF
TRBV15,TRBJ1-4,CATSRDGSGINEKLFF
TRBV5-4,TRBJ2-3,CASSRTSGGVDTQYF
TRBV9,TRBJ2-1,CASSVGRVDEQFF
TRBV7-8,TRBJ1-2,CASSLAGEGDREVFASGYTF
TRBV5-5,TRBJ1-1,CASSWPGQGEAFF
TRBV18,TRBJ1-5,CASSPGVYNQPQHF
TRBV4-1,TRBJ1-1,CASGAPMNTEAFF